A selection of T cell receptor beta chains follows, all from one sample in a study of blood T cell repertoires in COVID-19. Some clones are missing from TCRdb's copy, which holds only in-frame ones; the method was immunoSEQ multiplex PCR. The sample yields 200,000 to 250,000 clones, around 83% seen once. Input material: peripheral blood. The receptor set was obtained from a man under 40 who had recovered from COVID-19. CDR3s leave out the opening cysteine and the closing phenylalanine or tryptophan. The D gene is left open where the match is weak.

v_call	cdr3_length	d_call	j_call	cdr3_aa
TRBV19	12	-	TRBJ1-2	ASSMTLTHYGYT
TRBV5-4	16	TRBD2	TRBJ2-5	ASSPSLLAGGHQETQY
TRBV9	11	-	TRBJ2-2	ASSGTVTGELF
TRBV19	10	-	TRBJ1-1	ASMVGAVEAF
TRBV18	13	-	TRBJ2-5	ASSPRAGAQETQY
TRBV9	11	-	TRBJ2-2	ASSVAAGGELF
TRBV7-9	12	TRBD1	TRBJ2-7	ASSPDRGACEQY
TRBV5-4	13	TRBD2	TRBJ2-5	ASSLVAGGRETQY
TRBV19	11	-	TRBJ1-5	ASTVGELQPQH
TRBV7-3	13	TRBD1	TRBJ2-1	ASSPRQGSKGKQF
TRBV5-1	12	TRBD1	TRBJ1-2	ASRSGQGTYGYT
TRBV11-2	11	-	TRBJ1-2	ASSLGRDYGYT
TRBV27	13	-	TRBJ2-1	ASSLTGNSYNEQF
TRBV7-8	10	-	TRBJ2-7	ASSPVSYEQY
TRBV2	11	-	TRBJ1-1	ASSVFGGTEAF
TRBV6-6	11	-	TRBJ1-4	ATKTQGGEKLF